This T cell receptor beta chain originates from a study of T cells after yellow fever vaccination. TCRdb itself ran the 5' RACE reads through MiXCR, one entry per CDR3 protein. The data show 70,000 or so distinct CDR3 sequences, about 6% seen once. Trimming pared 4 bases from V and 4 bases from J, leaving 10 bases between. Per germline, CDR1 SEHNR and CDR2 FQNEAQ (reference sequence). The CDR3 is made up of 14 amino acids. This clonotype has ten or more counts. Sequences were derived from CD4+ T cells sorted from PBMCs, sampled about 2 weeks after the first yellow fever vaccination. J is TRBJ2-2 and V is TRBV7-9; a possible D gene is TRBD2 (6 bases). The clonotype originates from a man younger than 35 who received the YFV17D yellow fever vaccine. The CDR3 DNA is TGTGCCAGCAGCTCTGTCGGGGGCACCGGGGAGCTGTTTTTT. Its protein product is CASSSVGGTGELFF.